This T cell receptor (beta chain) was sequenced for a study of cytomegalovirus exposure and HLA in healthy donors. The overall study: The approximately 110 validation repertoires and the 666 first-cohort repertoires shared a platform, a later analysis reported.

CDR1 and CDR2 from the germline V gene are LGHNT and FRNRAP. CDR3 length: 13 residues. Between the trimmed V and J ends, which lost 5 bases and 5 bases, there was a span of 11 bases. Only in-frame clones appear in the TCRdb table, and some are missing; sequencing was by immunoSEQ multiplex PCR. The data contain under 200,000 clones, around 80% of them singletons. This clonotype originated in a woman between 25 and 40 years old in good health and CMV-seronegative. The sequenced sample was PBMCs. V and J are TRBV12-5 and TRBJ2-3; the D is unclear. This CDR3 is CASGPPGRDTQYF. CDR3 nucleotide sequence: TGTGCTAGTGGTCCCCCCGGTCGAGATACGCAGTATTTT.